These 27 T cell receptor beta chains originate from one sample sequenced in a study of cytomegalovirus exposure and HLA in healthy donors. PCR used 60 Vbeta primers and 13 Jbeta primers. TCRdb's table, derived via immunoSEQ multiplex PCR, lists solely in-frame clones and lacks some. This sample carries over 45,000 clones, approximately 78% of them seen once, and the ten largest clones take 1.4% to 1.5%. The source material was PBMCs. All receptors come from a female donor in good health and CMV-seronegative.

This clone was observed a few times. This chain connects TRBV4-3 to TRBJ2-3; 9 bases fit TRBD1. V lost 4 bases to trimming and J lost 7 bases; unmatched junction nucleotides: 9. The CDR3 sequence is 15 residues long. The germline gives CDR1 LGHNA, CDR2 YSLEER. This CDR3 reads CASSPRTGVLYTQYF. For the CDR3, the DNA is TGCGCCAGCAGCCCCCGGACAGGGGTTTTGTATACGCAGTATTTT.

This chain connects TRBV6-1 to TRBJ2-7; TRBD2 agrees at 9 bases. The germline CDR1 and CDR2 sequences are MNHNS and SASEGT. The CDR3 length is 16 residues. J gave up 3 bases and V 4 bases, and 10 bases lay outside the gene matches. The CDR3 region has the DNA TGTGCCAGCAGTGGATTCAGCGGGGGGCCCGACTACGAGCAGTACTTC. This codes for CASSGFSGGPDYEQYF.

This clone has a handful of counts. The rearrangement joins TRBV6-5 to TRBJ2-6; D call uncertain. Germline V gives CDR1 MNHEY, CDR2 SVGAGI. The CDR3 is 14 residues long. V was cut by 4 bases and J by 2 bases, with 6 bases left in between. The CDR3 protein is CASSWAPGANVLTF. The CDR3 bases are TGTGCCAGCAGTTGGGCGCCTGGGGCCAACGTCCTGACTTTC.

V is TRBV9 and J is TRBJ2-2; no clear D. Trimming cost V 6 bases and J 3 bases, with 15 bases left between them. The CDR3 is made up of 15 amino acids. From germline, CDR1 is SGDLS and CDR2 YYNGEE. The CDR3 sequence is CASTLNRGHTGELFF. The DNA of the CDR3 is TGTGCCAGCACGCTGAACCGAGGCCACACCGGGGAGCTGTTTTTT. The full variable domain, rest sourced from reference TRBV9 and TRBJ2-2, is DSGVTQTPKHLITATGQRVTLRCSPRSGDLSVYWYQQSLDQGLQFLIQYYNGEERAKGNILERFSAQQFPDLHSELNLSSLELGDSALYFCASTLNRGHTGELFFGEGSRLTVL.

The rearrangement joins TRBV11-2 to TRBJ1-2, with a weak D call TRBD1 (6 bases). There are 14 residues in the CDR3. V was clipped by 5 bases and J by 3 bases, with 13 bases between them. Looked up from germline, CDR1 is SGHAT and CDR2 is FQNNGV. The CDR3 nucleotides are TGTGCCAGCAGCCTAGGGGGGCCGTACTATGGCTACACCTTC. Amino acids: CASSLGGPYYGYTF.

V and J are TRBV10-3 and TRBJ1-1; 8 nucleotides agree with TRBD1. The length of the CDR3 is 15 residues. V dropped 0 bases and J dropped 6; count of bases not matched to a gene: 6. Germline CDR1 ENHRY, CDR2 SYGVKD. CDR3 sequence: CAISESMRQGSEAFF. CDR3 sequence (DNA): TGTGCCATCAGTGAGTCGATGAGACAGGGGTCTGAAGCTTTCTTT.

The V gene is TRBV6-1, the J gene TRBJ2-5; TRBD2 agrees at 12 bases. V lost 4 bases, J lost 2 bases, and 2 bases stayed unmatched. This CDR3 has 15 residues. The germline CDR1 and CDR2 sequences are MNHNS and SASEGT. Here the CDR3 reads CASSVLAGGQETQYF. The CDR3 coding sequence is TGTGCCAGCAGTGTTCTAGCGGGGGGGCAAGAGACCCAGTACTTC.

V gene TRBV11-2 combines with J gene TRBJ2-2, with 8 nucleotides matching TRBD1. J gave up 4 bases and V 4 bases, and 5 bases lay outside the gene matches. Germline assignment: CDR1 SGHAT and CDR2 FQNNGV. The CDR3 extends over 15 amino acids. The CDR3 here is CASSSWTGPTGELFF. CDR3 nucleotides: TGTGCCAGCAGCTCATGGACAGGGCCCACCGGGGAGCTGTTTTTT.

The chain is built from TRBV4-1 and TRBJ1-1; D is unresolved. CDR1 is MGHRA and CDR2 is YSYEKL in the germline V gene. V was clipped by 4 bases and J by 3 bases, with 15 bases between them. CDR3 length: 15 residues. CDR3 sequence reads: CASSRQDSGYTEAFF. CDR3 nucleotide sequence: TGCGCCAGCAGCCGGCAGGACTCGGGCTACACTGAAGCTTTCTTT.

The CDR3 is CASVRAGSYNEQFF. The CDR3 nucleotides are TGTGCCAGTGTGAGGGCCGGGTCCTACAATGAGCAGTTCTTC. V is TRBV2 and J is TRBJ2-1; D may be TRBD2 (5 bases). Trimming pared 9 bases from V and 1 base from J, leaving 13 bases between. The CDR3 is 14 residues long. Germline V lookup: CDR1 SNHLY, CDR2 FYNNEI.

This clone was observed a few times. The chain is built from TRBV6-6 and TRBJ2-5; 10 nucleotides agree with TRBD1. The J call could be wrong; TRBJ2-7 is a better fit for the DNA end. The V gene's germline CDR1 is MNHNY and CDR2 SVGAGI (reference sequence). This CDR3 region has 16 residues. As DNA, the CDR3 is TGTGCCAGCAGTTACCCTGACAGGGGGCTATCCTACGAGCAGTACTTC. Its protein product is CASSYPDRGLSYEQYF.

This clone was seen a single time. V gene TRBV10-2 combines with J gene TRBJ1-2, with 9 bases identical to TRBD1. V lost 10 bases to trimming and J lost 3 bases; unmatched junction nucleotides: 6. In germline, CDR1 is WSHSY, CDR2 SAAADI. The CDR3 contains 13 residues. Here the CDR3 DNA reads TGCGCCACGAGACAGGGGGGGGACTATGGCTACACCTTC. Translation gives CATRQGGDYGYTF.

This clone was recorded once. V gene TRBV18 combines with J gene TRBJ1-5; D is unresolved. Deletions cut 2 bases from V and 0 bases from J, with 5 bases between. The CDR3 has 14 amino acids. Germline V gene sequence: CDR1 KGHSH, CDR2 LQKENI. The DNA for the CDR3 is TGTGCCAGCTCACCATCGTATAGCAATCAGCCCCAGCATTTT. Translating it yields CASSPSYSNQPQHF.

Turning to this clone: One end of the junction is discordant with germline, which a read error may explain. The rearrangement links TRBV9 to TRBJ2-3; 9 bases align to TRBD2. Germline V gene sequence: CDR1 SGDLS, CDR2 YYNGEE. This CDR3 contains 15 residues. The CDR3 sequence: CASTVSGTSLDTQYF. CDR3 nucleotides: TGTGCCAGCACCGTAAGCGGGACTAGCCTAGATACGCAGTATTTT.

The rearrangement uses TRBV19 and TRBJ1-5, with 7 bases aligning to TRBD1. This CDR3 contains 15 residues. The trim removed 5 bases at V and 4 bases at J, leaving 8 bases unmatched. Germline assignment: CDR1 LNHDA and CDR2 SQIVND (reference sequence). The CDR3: CASSRFQGGNQPQHF. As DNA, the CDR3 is TGTGCCAGTAGTCGTTTTCAGGGGGGTAATCAGCCCCAGCATTTT.

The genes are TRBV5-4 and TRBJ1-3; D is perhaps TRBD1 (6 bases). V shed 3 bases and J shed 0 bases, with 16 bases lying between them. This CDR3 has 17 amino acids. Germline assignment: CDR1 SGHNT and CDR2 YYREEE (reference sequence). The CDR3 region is CASSSVGGAHSGNTIYF. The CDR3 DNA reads TGTGCCAGCAGCTCGGTCGGGGGGGCCCACTCTGGAAACACCATATATTTT.

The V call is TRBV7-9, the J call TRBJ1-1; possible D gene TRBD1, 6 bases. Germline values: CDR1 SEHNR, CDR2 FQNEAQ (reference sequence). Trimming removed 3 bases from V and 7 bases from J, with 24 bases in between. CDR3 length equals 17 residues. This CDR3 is CASSLGPWWTVELEAFF. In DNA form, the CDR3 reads TGTGCCAGCAGCTTGGGGCCATGGTGGACAGTCGAGCTTGAAGCTTTCTTT.

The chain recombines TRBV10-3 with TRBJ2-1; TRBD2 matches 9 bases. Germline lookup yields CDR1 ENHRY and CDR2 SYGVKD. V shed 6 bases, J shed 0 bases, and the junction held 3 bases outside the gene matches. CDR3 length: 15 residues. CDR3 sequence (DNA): TGTGCCATCAGGGGAGCGGGGGGCTCCTACAATGAGCAGTTCTTC. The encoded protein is CAIRGAGGSYNEQFF.

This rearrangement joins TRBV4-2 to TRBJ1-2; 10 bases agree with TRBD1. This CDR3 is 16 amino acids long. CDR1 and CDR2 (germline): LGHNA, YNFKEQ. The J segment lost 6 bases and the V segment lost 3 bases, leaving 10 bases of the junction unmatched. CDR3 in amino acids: CASSHEFRDRGDGYTF. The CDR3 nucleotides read TGTGCCAGCAGCCATGAATTCCGGGACAGGGGCGATGGCTACACCTTC.

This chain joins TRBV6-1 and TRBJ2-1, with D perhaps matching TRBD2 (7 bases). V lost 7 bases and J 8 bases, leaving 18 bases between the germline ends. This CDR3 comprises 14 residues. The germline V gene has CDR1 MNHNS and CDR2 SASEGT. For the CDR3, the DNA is TGTGCCAGCAAGCGGGGCAGGGGCCTGGATGAGCAGTTCTTC. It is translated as CASKRGRGLDEQFF.

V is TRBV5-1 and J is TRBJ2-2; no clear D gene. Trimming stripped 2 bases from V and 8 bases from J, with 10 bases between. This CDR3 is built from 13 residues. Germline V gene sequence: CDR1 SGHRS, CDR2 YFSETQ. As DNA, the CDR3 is TGCGCCAGCAGCTTATTCACTACGGGGGAGCTGTTTTTT. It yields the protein CASSLFTTGELFF.

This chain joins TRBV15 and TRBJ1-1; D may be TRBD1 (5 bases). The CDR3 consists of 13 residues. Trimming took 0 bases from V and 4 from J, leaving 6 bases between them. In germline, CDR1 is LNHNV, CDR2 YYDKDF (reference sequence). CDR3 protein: CATSRDQGTEAFF. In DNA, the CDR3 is TGTGCCACCAGCAGAGATCAGGGCACTGAAGCTTTCTTT.

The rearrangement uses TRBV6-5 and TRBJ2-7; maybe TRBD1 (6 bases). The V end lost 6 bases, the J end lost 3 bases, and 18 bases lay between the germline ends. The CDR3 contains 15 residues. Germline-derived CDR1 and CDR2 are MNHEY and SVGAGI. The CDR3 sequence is CASSFDRSHLYEQYF. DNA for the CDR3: TGTGCCAGCAGCTTCGACAGGTCTCACCTCTACGAGCAGTACTTC.

CDR3 loop: CASSYGVNNEQFF. In DNA, the CDR3 is TGTGCCAGCAGCTACGGGGTCAACAATGAGCAGTTCTTC. The chain combines TRBV13 with TRBJ2-1; possibly TRBD2 for D (5 bases). CDR3 length equals 13 residues. Germline CDR1 is PRHDT and CDR2 is FYEKMQ (reference sequence). Deletions cut 4 bases from V and 5 bases from J, with 9 bases between.

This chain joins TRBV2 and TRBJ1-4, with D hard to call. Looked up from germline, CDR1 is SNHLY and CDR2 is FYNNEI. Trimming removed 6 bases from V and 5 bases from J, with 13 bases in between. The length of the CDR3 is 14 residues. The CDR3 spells CASRAQTRNEKLFF. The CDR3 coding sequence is TGTGCCAGCAGAGCACAGACAAGGAATGAAAAACTGTTTTTT.

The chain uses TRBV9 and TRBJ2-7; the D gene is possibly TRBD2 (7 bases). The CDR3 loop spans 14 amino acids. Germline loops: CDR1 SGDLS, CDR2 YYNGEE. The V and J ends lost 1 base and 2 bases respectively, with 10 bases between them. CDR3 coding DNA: TGTGCCAGCAGCGTAAGGGGGGGGCCCTACGAGCAGTACTTC. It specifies CASSVRGGPYEQYF.

CDR3 protein: CASSVRGMPEAFF. The CDR3 DNA reads TGTGCCAGCAGTGTTAGGGGAATGCCTGAAGCTTTCTTT. This rearrangement joins TRBV6-1 to TRBJ1-1; D might be TRBD1 (5 bases). CDR1 MNHNS and CDR2 SASEGT come from the germline V gene. The CDR3 has 13 residues. The V gene lost 4 bases and the J gene lost 6 bases, with 12 bases spanning the gap.